This entry lists 4 T cell receptor beta chains sequenced from one sample in a study of regulatory T cells. Study-wide results and limits: Hydrophobic residues at CDR3 positions 6 and 7 were enriched in conventional CD4+ T cells of CD3G-deficient patients.

The PCR used 52 TRBV and 13 TRBJ primers. Method: immunoSEQ multiplex PCR; TCRdb's copy keeps in-frame clones and lacks some. The repertoire holds roughly 32,000 clones, around nine tenths seen once, with under 2.5% in the top ten. Their antigen targets remain unknown. Sequenced: conventional CD4+ T cells sorted from blood. The origin of the receptors is a person aged 18-30 years with CD3G deficiency.

This clone was seen a few times. The chain couples TRBV27 to TRBJ1-1, with D perhaps matching TRBD1 (5 bases). The CDR3 has 12 amino acids. Trimming cost V 8 bases and J 1 base, with 8 bases left between them. The germline CDR1 and CDR2 sequences are MNHEY and SMNVEV (reference sequence). For the CDR3, the DNA is TGTGCCAGCTGGGGGTCGAACACTGAAGCTTTCTTT. Amino acid sequence: CASWGSNTEAFF.

In its sample, this clone was seen once. The V gene is TRBV6-1, the J gene TRBJ1-2; no definite D call. In germline, CDR1 is MNHNS, CDR2 SASEGT. The CDR3 spans 13 residues. Trimming left V 3 bases short and J 4 bases short, with 9 bases between. The CDR3 DNA sequence: TGTGCCAGCAGTGAGGCGGACGTCTATGGCTACACCTTC. Protein: CASSEADVYGYTF.

The chain uses TRBV19 and TRBJ2-5, with D possibly TRBD1 on 5 matching bases. The V end was cut by 1 base, the J end by 2 bases, with 11 bases between. The length of the CDR3 is 15 residues. The germline gives CDR1 LNHDA, CDR2 SQIVND (reference sequence). The CDR3 loop reads CASSIGGSQQETQYF. CDR3 DNA: TGTGCCAGTAGTATAGGGGGCAGCCAGCAAGAGACCCAGTACTTC. Filled out from reference TRBV19 and TRBJ2-5, the complete variable domain reads DGGITQSPKYLFRKEGQNVTLSCEQNLNHDAMYWYRQDPGQGLRLIYYSQIVNDFQKGDIAEGYSVSREKKESFPLTVTSAQKNPTAFYLCASSIGGSQQETQYFGPGTRLLVL.

The V call is TRBV28, the J call TRBJ2-2; 7 nucleotides match TRBD1. The CDR3 spans 14 residues. Germline values: CDR1 MDHEN, CDR2 SYDVKM. V lost 5 bases, J lost 3 bases, and 3 bases stayed unmatched. The CDR3: CASSNRGYTGELFF. The CDR3, as DNA: TGTGCCAGCAGTAACAGGGGCTACACCGGGGAGCTGTTTTTT.